The next 16 T cell receptor beta chains were all read from a single sample in a study of blood T cell repertoires in COVID-19. This table comes from immunoSEQ multiplex PCR, and its TCRdb copy is limited to in-frame clones, with some not included. Of approximately 250,000 clones detected, about four fifths appear once; the ten largest clones hold 1.5% to 1.9%. The sequencing sample was made of peripheral blood. The receptors were sampled from a woman aged 40-49 years who had recovered from COVID-19.

Only a few counts were recorded for this clone. The chain has TRBV6-5 and TRBJ1-1; D not resolved. CDR3 size: 13 residues. Per germline, CDR1 MNHEY and CDR2 SVGAGI. The V end lost 7 bases, the J end lost 5 bases, and 14 bases lay between the germline ends. The CDR3 here is CASTLSIRTEAFF. CDR3 sequence (DNA): TGTGCCAGCACCCTTTCCATTCGGACTGAAGCTTTCTTT.

The V call is TRBV4-1, the J call TRBJ2-7, with 7 bases that match TRBD2. Trimming took 2 bases from V and 7 from J; bases not matched to a gene: 11. The CDR3 contains 15 residues. The germline V gene has CDR1 MGHRA and CDR2 YSYEKL. The CDR3 DNA is TGCGCCAGCAGCCAACAGGCGGGGGAGGCCTGGGAGCAGTACTTC. Translated: CASSQQAGEAWEQYF.

This clone was detected only once. The rearrangement links TRBV5-1 to TRBJ1-3; D is undetermined. The CDR3 contains 15 residues. Germline lookup yields CDR1 SGHRS and CDR2 YFSETQ. Between the trimmed V and J ends, which lost 3 bases and 2 bases, there was a span of 12 bases. This chain's CDR3 is CASSSGATAGNTIYF. Here the CDR3 DNA reads TGCGCCAGCAGCTCCGGTGCGACTGCTGGAAACACCATATATTTT. The full variable domain, its missing parts supplied by reference TRBV5-1 and TRBJ1-3, is KAGVTQTPRYLIKTRGQQVTLSCSPISGHRSVSWYQQTPGQGLQFLFEYFSETQRNKGNFPGRFSGRQFSNSRSEMNVSTLELGDSALYLCASSSGATAGNTIYFGEGSWLTVV.

The J gene is TRBJ1-5, the V gene TRBV28, with D maybe TRBD1 (6 bases). The CDR3 is 14 amino acids. Germline CDR1 and CDR2: MDHEN and SYDVKM. Trimming removed 2 bases from V and 4 bases from J, with 9 bases in between. The CDR3 DNA reads as TGTGCCAGCAGTTTAAGGGGGACGAATCAGCCCCAGCATTTT. Amino acids: CASSLRGTNQPQHF.

As concerns this clone: Other nucleotide sequences in the sample specify the same CDR3. The V gene is TRBV3-1 (or the pseudogene TRBV3-2), the J gene TRBJ2-7, with D possibly TRBD1 on 6 matching bases. There are 12 residues in the CDR3. Trimming took 3 bases from V and 3 from J, leaving 6 bases between them. Germline values: CDR1 LGHDT, CDR2 YNNKEL (reference sequence). For the CDR3, the DNA is TGTGCCAGCAGCCAGACAGGCTACGAGCAGTACTTC. It is translated as CASSQTGYEQYF.

The J gene is TRBJ1-3, the V gene TRBV4-1; D unresolved. Germline assignment: CDR1 MGHRA and CDR2 YSYEKL. CDR3 size: 16 residues. Trimming shortened V by 4 bases and J by 0 bases, and 13 bases separated the two germline ends. The CDR3 loop is CASSPGEDLSGNTIYF. CDR3 bases: TGCGCCAGCAGCCCCGGGGAGGACCTCTCTGGAAACACCATATATTTT.

CDR3 sequence reads: CASSYRDRMSYEQYF. CDR3 bases: TGTGCCAGCAGCTACCGGGACAGGATGTCCTACGAGCAGTACTTC. The genes are TRBV5-5 and TRBJ2-7; 8 nucleotides agree with TRBD1. The germline gives CDR1 SGHKS, CDR2 YYEKEE (reference sequence). The CDR3 runs to 15 residues. J lost 1 base, V lost 3 bases, and 6 bases had no gene match.

The chain is built from TRBV15 and TRBJ2-7; 7 nucleotides align to TRBD1. V lost 5 bases and J lost 0; bases outside the gene matches: 4. This CDR3 contains 14 residues. CDR1 and CDR2 (germline): LNHNV, YYDKDF (reference sequence). The CDR3 DNA is TGTGCCACCAGCGTGACAGGGAACTCCTACGAGCAGTACTTC. Translation gives CATSVTGNSYEQYF.

V and J are TRBV11-1 and TRBJ1-2; 8 bases match TRBD1. The CDR3 covers 15 residues. Looked up from germline, CDR1 is SGHAT and CDR2 is FQDESV (reference sequence). J was trimmed by 4 bases and V by 3 bases; bases with no gene match: 7. CDR3 region: CASSFSGTGVYGYTF. The CDR3 bases are TGTGCCAGCAGCTTCTCCGGGACAGGAGTCTATGGCTACACCTTC.

This clone was seen only a few times. The chain recombines TRBV28 with TRBJ1-5, with 12 bases aligning to TRBD1. After removal of 5 bases from V and 6 bases from J, the junction contained 5 bases not matched to a gene. The CDR3 has 15 amino acids. Looked up from germline, CDR1 is MDHEN and CDR2 is SYDVKM. CDR3 nucleotide sequence: TGTGCCAGCAGTGGGGGACAGGGGGCGAGTCAGCCCCAGCATTTT. This gives the protein CASSGGQGASQPQHF.

The V and J genes are TRBV19 and TRBJ1-5; no definite D call. The V end was cut by 4 bases, the J end by 0 bases, with 13 bases between. This CDR3 contains 16 residues. Germline CDR1 and CDR2: LNHDA and SQIVND (reference sequence). This CDR3 is CASSTTTYYSNQPQHF. DNA for the CDR3: TGTGCCAGTAGTACCACAACTTACTATAGCAATCAGCCCCAGCATTTT.

The chain combines TRBV11-3 with TRBJ2-4, with no clear D. Trimming stripped 0 bases from V and 3 bases from J, with 3 bases between. CDR3 length: 13 amino acids. CDR1 SGHNT and CDR2 YENEEA come from the germline V gene. The chain's CDR3 is CASSLDSKNIQYF. DNA of the CDR3: TGTGCCAGCAGCTTAGATAGCAAAAACATTCAGTACTTC.

The chain is built from TRBV19 and TRBJ1-2, with 8 nucleotides matching TRBD1. The CDR3 covers 13 residues. Germline-derived CDR1 and CDR2 are LNHDA and SQIVND (reference sequence). With V trimmed by 6 bases and J by 8 bases, 8 bases remained unmatched. The CDR3 protein is CASRLDREEGYTF. The CDR3 DNA is TGTGCCAGTAGGTTGGACAGGGAGGAGGGCTACACCTTC.

The chain links TRBV6-6 to TRBJ1-4; no reliable D call. Per germline, CDR1 MNHNY and CDR2 SVGAGI (reference sequence). The CDR3 totals 13 residues. Trimming took off 9 bases at V and 4 bases at J, with 12 bases between the two ends. The CDR3, as DNA: TGTGCCAGTCTGAGGGCCTTTAATGAAAAACTGTTTTTT. It specifies CASLRAFNEKLFF.

Only one count was recorded for this clone. The chain combines TRBV7-3 with TRBJ1-1, with D unresolved. V was pared by 4 bases and J by 0 bases, with 6 bases between. This CDR3 spans 13 amino acids. Germline lookup yields CDR1 SGHTA and CDR2 FQGTGA. CDR3 nucleotide sequence: TGTGCCAGCAGCTCCCTTGTGAACACTGAAGCTTTCTTT. Its translation: CASSSLVNTEAFF.

The V call is TRBV2, the J call TRBJ1-2; 10 bases line up with TRBD1. V lost 1 base and J lost 8; bases outside the gene matches: 4. Germline-derived CDR1 and CDR2 are SNHLY and FYNNEI. This CDR3 is 14 amino acids long. The CDR3 DNA follows: TGTGCCAGCAGTGAAGTGGGACAGGGGAGAGGCTACACCTTC. It specifies CASSEVGQGRGYTF.